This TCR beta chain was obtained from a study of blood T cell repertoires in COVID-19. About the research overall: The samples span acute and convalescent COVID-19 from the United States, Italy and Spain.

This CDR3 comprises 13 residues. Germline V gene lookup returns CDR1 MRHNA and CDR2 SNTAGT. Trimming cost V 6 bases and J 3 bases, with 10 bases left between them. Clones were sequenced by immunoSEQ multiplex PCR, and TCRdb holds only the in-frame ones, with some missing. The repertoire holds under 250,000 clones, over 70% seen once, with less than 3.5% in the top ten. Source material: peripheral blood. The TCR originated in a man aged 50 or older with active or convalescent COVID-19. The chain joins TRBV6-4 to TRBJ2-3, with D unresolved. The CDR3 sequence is CASSRQGTDTQYF. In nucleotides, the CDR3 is TGTGCCAGCAGCCGACAAGGAACAGATACGCAGTATTTT.